The clone carrying this T cell receptor beta chain was observed a few times. Antigen: not known. Per-sample PBMC isolation yielded at least 6.5 million cells. Sample-barcoded 5' priming and a J-beta primer mix drove a second PCR of 7 to 11 cycles. TCRdb re-derived calls from the 5' RACE reads in MiXCR, one entry per CDR3 protein. The data contain some 1 million distinct CDR3 sequences, more than 40% of them singletons. This entry is derived from a study of blood T cells in healthy people across ages. Findings and limits, study-wide: A conclusive naive versus antigen-experienced comparison was prevented by the unsorted PBMCs. Greater diversity and more naive CD4+ cells were seen in long-lived donors than in aged donors. The study lacked donor CMV status, which possibly confounded expanded clonotype changes.

CDR3 size: 14 residues. With 7 bases removed from V and 1 base from J, the gap between germline ends came to 12 bases. Germline V gene lookup returns CDR1 MNHEY and CDR2 SVGAGI. The V gene is TRBV6-5, the J gene TRBJ2-3; no clear D. This TCR came from a woman between 55 and 75 years old in good health. Sequencing input: blood. In nucleotides, the CDR3 is TGTGCCAGCACCCCGGAGAGCGGCACAGATACGCAGTATTTT. It is translated as CASTPESGTDTQYF.